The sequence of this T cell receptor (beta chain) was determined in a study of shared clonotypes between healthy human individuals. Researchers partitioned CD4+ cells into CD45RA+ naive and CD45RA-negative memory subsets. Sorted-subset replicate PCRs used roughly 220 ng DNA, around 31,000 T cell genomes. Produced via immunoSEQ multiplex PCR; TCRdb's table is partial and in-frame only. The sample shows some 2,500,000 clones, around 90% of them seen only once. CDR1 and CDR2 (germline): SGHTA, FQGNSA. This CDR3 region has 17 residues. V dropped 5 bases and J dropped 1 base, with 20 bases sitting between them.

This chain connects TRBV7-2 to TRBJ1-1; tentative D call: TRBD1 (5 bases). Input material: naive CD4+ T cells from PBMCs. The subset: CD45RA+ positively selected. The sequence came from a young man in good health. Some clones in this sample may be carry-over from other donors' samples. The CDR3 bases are TGTGCCAGCAGCAGACCCAAGTCGGGGCCGCCGAACACTGAAGCTTTCTTT. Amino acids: CASSRPKSGPPNTEAFF.